This TCR beta chain appears in the sequencing data of a study of cytomegalovirus exposure and HLA in healthy donors. Study-wide findings and caveats: Through in vitro validation, a few CMV-associated chains were shown to be specific for CMV antigens.

The CDR3 runs 11 residues. V was shortened by 5 bases and J by 7 bases, with 8 bases between the two germline ends. CDR1 is SGHTA, CDR2 FQGNSA, per germline. The donors were members of the validation cohort comprising over 100 subjects, separate from the roughly 670-subject first cohort. Sequencing used immunoSEQ multiplex PCR; TCRdb keeps in-frame clones, though not all of them. The data hold a few hundred thousand clones, with about nine tenths observed a single time. In the case of this clone: Its specificity is not known.

This chain links TRBV7-2 with TRBJ1-1; no definite D call. Sequencing was carried out using PBMCs. The sequence came from a woman younger than 35 in good health and CMV-seronegative. The chain's CDR3 is CASSRPYEAFF. DNA for the CDR3: TGTGCCAGCAGCCGCCCCTATGAAGCTTTCTTT.